The TCR beta chain under discussion was sequenced for a study of blood T cells in healthy people across ages. Germline-derived CDR1 and CDR2 are SNHLY and FYNNEI. The CDR3 runs 15 residues. Together with a sample-barcoded 5' primer, a J-beta primer mix was included in a second PCR lasting about 6 to 11 cycles. TCRdb reanalysed the 5' RACE reads using MiXCR and keeps one entry per CDR3 protein. The sample includes about 2 million distinct CDR3 sequences, less than 50% seen only once; the top ten take roughly 2%. With each sample, at least 6 micrograms of total RNA were extracted. This sequence joins TRBV2 and TRBJ2-4; 8 bases agree with TRBD1. The tail of the sequence fits TRBJ2-5 better, so the J call may be wrong. Sequenced input: blood. This clonotype originated in a middle-aged woman in good health. CDR3 in DNA: TGTGCCAGCAGTGGGGGACAGGCAGGACAAGAGACCCAGTACTTC. Residues: CASSGGQAGQETQYF.